This T cell receptor beta chain emerged from a study of CD8 T cells in ankylosing spondylitis. Regarding the study as a whole: Matched synovial fluid from ankylosing spondylitis patients was reported to be enriched for disease-linked clones. A number of the motif variants had already been described in reactive arthritis synovial fluid and blood. Clones that were linked to disease were CD8+ and were relatively rare in peripheral blood. Several highly homologous variants made up a TCR beta motif, and this motif appeared characteristic of ankylosing spondylitis blood.

CDR1 is SGHVS and CDR2 is FQNEAQ in the germline V gene. CDR3 size: 19 residues. With 5 bases clipped from V and 0 bases from J, the junction kept 10 bases outside the gene matches. This clonotype was seen a few times. Its antigen is currently unknown. Molecular-barcoded quantitative 5'-RACE produced these TCR beta libraries. Each CDR3 protein gets one entry after TCRdb re-called the 5' RACE reads with MiXCR. The data contain 220,000 or so distinct CDR3 sequences, 18% of them seen just once; the ten biggest clones take up roughly 43%. The chain carries TRBV7-8 and TRBJ2-3; 14 nucleotides agree with TRBD2. Specimen: blood, either unsorted or a sorted T cell fraction (not recorded which). This sequence was found in a male donor with ankylosing spondylitis. The chain's CDR3 is CASSPKGLAGGPSTDTQYF. Here the CDR3 DNA reads TGTGCCAGCAGCCCAAAAGGACTAGCGGGGGGCCCCAGCACAGATACGCAGTATTTT.